The following is a TCR beta chain sequence with its context. Antigen unknown. As defined, naive CD8 cells were CD45RO-negative and positively selected for CCR7, with terminally differentiated effector memory CD45RA+ cells excluded. This record belongs to a study of shared clonotypes between healthy human individuals. Whole-study context: Two women and a few men aged 18 to 49 made up the donors. Overall study results and limits: The generation probabilities recorded for non-shared clonotypes fell below those of clonotypes shared by all four donors.

Sequencing used immunoSEQ multiplex PCR; TCRdb keeps in-frame clones, though not all of them. The sample contains about 600,000 clones, less than 97% of which appear only once. V lost 3 bases and J lost 3, with 20 bases in between. The CDR3 is made up of 17 amino acids. Germline assignment: CDR1 MDHEN and CDR2 SYDVKM. This clonotype was obtained from a woman aged 25-40 years in good health. The chain recombines TRBV28 with TRBJ1-2, with D hard to call. Sample: naive CD8+ T cells sorted from blood. In DNA, the CDR3 is TGTGCCAGCAGTTTCACTCCAGCGACAAGGATGGACTATGGCTACACCTTC. This sequence encodes CASSFTPATRMDYGYTF.